This T cell receptor (beta chain) was observed in a study of T cell responses to AZD1222 COVID-19 vaccine. General study findings and limits: Spike-specific TCR repertoires showed rising breadth and depth after two AZD1222 doses. No repertoire was sampled before or during the peak T cell response, only after it. Recipients of AZD1222 seropositive at baseline numbered only five or six. Nearly half of spike-specific TCRs reportedly target unmutated variant regions.

A remark on this clone: Its cognate antigen is unknown.

TCRdb's table, derived via immunoSEQ multiplex PCR, lists solely in-frame clones and lacks some. The sample shows roughly 150,000 clones, about nine tenths of them seen only once. Trimming removed 0 bases at V and 5 bases at J, with 11 bases between. This CDR3 has 14 amino acids. Germline loops: CDR1 SGHTS, CDR2 YDEGEE. The sequencing used peripheral blood, collected on day 0 of MenACWY control vaccination. The rearrangement links TRBV5-8 to TRBJ1-2; D is undetermined. The sequence came from an adult in good health. The CDR3 DNA reads as TGTGCCAGCAGCTTGGAGCAGACCACTTATGGCTACACCTTC. Encoded protein: CASSLEQTTYGYTF.